The 19 T cell receptor beta chains given below trace back to one sample, sequenced in a study of shared clonotypes between healthy human individuals (dated by TCRdb to the early 2020s). Receptors were amplified or captured by the immunoSEQ multiplex PCR assay. The table comes from immuneACCESS by way of TCRdb, which keeps in-frame sequences with V and J called. Part of the clones is missing from these tables; in studies checked, under half for an unresolved V gene and the rest for unknown reasons. This sample gives around 600,000 clones in total; roughly 96% of them show up just once. The ten most abundant clones make up around 0.11% of the sample. CD8 naive samples were obtained by positive selection for CCR7 among CD45RO-negative cells, yielding a CD45RA+CCR7+ population from which TemRA cells were excluded. Sequenced material: naive CD8+ T cells sorted from blood. The cell subset or site label, as the study defines it: CD45RA+CCR7+. The source is a woman aged 25 to 39 in good health.

The chain uses TRBV7-6 and TRBJ2-3; 7 positions match TRBD2. Trimming took 6 bases from V and 5 from J; bases not matched to a gene: 8. The CDR3 spans 14 residues. Germline CDR1 reads SGHVS; CDR2 reads FNYEAQ. The CDR3 coding sequence is TGTGCCAGCAGGGGCGGGAGCATGGGAGATACGCAGTATTTT. This codes for CASRGGSMGDTQYF. Full variable domain (remainder filled in from reference TRBV7-6 and TRBJ2-3): GAGVSQSPRYKVTKRGQDVALRCDPISGHVSLYWYRQALGQGPEFLTYFNYEAQQDKSGLPNDRFSAERPEGSISTLTIQRTEQRDSAMYRCASRGGSMGDTQYFGPGTRLTVL.

The V and J genes are TRBV19 and TRBJ2-2; tentative D call: TRBD1 (6 bases). CDR3 length equals 14 residues. Germline CDR1 reads LNHDA; CDR2 reads SQIVND (reference sequence). Trimming cost V 6 bases and J 8 bases, with 16 bases left between them. CDR3 residues: CASRQGFFSGELFF. CDR3 in DNA: TGTGCCAGTAGACAGGGATTTTTTTCTGGGGAGCTGTTTTTT. The full variable domain, in which reference TRBV19 and TRBJ2-2 provide the parts outside the CDR3, is DGGITQSPKYLFRKEGQNVTLSCEQNLNHDAMYWYRQDPGQGLRLIYYSQIVNDFQKGDIAEGYSVSREKKESFPLTVTSAQKNPTAFYLCASRQGFFSGELFFGEGSRLTVL.

The CDR3 is CASSHKGFSGYAYEQYF. The CDR3 coding sequence is TGTGCCAGCAGCCACAAGGGGTTTAGCGGGTACGCCTACGAGCAGTACTTC. The chain has TRBV5-6 and TRBJ2-7, with 7 positions matching TRBD2. With V trimmed by 4 bases and J by 2 bases, 15 bases remained unmatched. This CDR3 is 17 amino acids long. The germline V gene has CDR1 SGHDT and CDR2 YYEEEE.

The chain carries TRBV28 and TRBJ1-5, with 7 nucleotides matching TRBD1. V was pared by 5 bases and J by 0 bases, with 4 bases of the junction left unmatched. This CDR3 spans 15 amino acids. Germline CDR1 and CDR2: MDHEN and SYDVKM. CDR3 sequence reads: CASSPGTVSNQPQHF. CDR3 sequence (DNA): TGTGCCAGCAGTCCCGGGACAGTTAGCAATCAGCCCCAGCATTTT.

CDR3 residues: CASSYSPTNEQFF. CDR3 DNA: TGTGCCAGCAGTTACTCACCAACCAATGAGCAGTTCTTC. V is TRBV6-5 and J is TRBJ2-1; D gene unclear. The CDR3 length is 13 residues. Germline CDR1 reads MNHEY; CDR2 reads SVGAGI. Deletions cut 0 bases from V and 6 bases from J, with 6 bases between.

V usage is TRBV7-9 and J usage is TRBJ2-3; no clear D gene. CDR3 length: 15 residues. Germline assignment: CDR1 SEHNR and CDR2 FQNEAQ (reference sequence). Trimming removed 2 bases from V and 2 bases from J, with 11 bases in between. The CDR3 loop is CASSLLLEFTDTQYF. The CDR3 DNA reads TGTGCCAGCAGCTTATTATTGGAGTTCACAGATACGCAGTATTTT.

This clone was picked up one time. The genes are TRBV5-6 and TRBJ2-5; 9 bases map to TRBD2. The CDR3 consists of 17 residues. Germline CDR1 is SGHDT and CDR2 is YYEEEE. The V segment lost 0 bases and the J segment 2 bases; nucleotides outside the gene matches: 8. The CDR3 DNA reads as TGTGCCAGCAGCTTGGGGCGGCGGGAGGGCCGGCAAGAGACCCAGTACTTC. Protein sequence: CASSLGRREGRQETQYF. Full variable domain (remainder filled in from reference TRBV5-6 and TRBJ2-5): DAGVTQSPTHLIKTRGQQVTLRCSPKSGHDTVSWYQQALGQGPQFIFQYYEEEERQRGNFPDRFSGHQFPNYSSELNVNALLLGDSALYLCASSLGRREGRQETQYFGPGTRLLVL.

J is TRBJ2-4 and V is TRBV2, with a weak D call TRBD2 (7 bases). Germline CDR1 reads SNHLY; CDR2 reads FYNNEI. The CDR3 covers 16 residues. V gave up 6 bases and J gave up 7 bases, with 22 bases separating them. The CDR3 DNA is TGTGCCAGCAGCGGTATCTCGGGGGGCGGAGGGAACATTCAGTACTTC. Protein sequence: CASSGISGGGGNIQYF.

This clone was recorded only once. The chain links TRBV7-9 to TRBJ1-1; D is undetermined. CDR3 length equals 12 residues. V dropped 1 base and J dropped 11 bases, with 11 bases sitting between them. Germline assignment: CDR1 SEHNR and CDR2 FQNEAQ (reference sequence). CDR3 nucleotide sequence: TGTGCCAGCAGCTTAGGGAGCACTGGCGCTTTCTTT. Translated: CASSLGSTGAFF.

This sequence joins TRBV14 and TRBJ2-1; D is possibly TRBD1 or TRBD2 (5 bases each). V lost 5 bases, J lost 5 bases, and 22 bases lay in between. Per the germline V gene, CDR1 is SGHDN and CDR2 is FVKESK. CDR3 size: 17 residues. CDR3 protein: CASSDGTTHPTDNEQFF. The CDR3, as DNA: TGTGCCAGCAGCGACGGGACCACCCACCCCACTGACAATGAGCAGTTCTTC. The full variable domain, rest sourced from reference TRBV14 and TRBJ2-1, is EAGVTQFPSHSVIEKGQTVTLRCDPISGHDNLYWYRRVMGKEIKFLLHFVKESKQDESGMPNNRFLAERTGGTYSTLKVQPAELEDSGVYFCASSDGTTHPTDNEQFFGPGTRLTVL.

V usage is TRBV7-2 and J usage is TRBJ2-7; D gene uncertain. V was clipped by 7 bases and J by 0 bases, with 13 bases between them. The CDR3 runs 14 residues. Per the germline V gene, CDR1 is SGHTA and CDR2 is FQGNSA. CDR3 residues: CASKEWNHSYEQYF. The CDR3 region has the DNA TGTGCCAGCAAGGAGTGGAACCACTCCTACGAGCAGTACTTC.

The CDR3 coding sequence is TGCGCCAGCAGCTTGGCACTAGCGGGAGGTTACAATGAGCAGTTCTTC. Amino acid sequence: CASSLALAGGYNEQFF. The V and J genes are TRBV5-1 and TRBJ2-1; 12 nucleotides match TRBD2. The CDR3 runs 16 residues. The J segment lost 4 bases and the V segment lost 0 bases, leaving 2 bases of the junction unmatched. Germline-derived CDR1 and CDR2 are SGHRS and YFSETQ.

The chain links TRBV28 to TRBJ2-2; no definite D call. The CDR3 length is 13 residues. Trimming left V 3 bases short and J 6 bases short, with 8 bases between. CDR1 and CDR2 (germline): MDHEN, SYDVKM. The CDR3 nucleotides are TGTGCCAGCAGTTTTAGTATGGCCGGGGAGCTGTTTTTT. Residues: CASSFSMAGELFF.

J is TRBJ2-7 and V is TRBV18, with 16 bases lining up with TRBD2. The germline CDR1 and CDR2 sequences are KGHSH and LQKENI. The CDR3 extends over 17 amino acids. The ends lost 5 bases at V and 3 bases at J; junction bases unmatched: 7. CDR3 in DNA: TGTGCCAGCTCATCGGGACTAGCGGGAGGGTTGGACTACGAGCAGTACTTC. Protein product: CASSSGLAGGLDYEQYF. The complete variable domain, with remaining parts taken from reference TRBV18 and TRBJ2-7, reads NAGVMQNPRHLVRRRGQEARLRCSPMKGHSHVYWYRQLPEEGLKFMVYLQKENIIDESGMPKERFSAEFPKEGPSILRIQQVVRGDSAAYFCASSSGLAGGLDYEQYFGPGTRLTVT.

The rearrangement uses TRBV5-8 and TRBJ2-7; perhaps D is TRBD1 or TRBD2 (6 bases each). V shed 4 bases and J shed 3 bases, with 14 bases lying between them. CDR1 and CDR2 (germline): SGHTS, YDEGEE. This CDR3 region has 14 residues. CDR3 region: CASSRGDTYYEQYF. The CDR3 nucleotides are TGTGCCAGCAGCCGCGGGGACACCTACTACGAGCAGTACTTC.

This chain connects TRBV29-1 to TRBJ1-2; the D is unclear. The germline gives CDR1 SQVTM, CDR2 ANQGSEA. Trimming took off 5 bases at V and 0 bases at J, with 16 bases between the two ends. The CDR3 loop spans 15 amino acids. The CDR3 here is CSVYTYETSNYGYTF. The DNA of the CDR3 is TGCAGCGTTTACACTTACGAGACCTCTAACTATGGCTACACCTTC. The entire variable domain, with the rest obtained from reference TRBV29-1 and TRBJ1-2, is as follows: SAVISQKPSRDICQRGTSLTIQCQVDSQVTMMFWYRQQPGQSLTLIATANQGSEATYESGFVIDKFPISRPNLTFSTLTVSNMSPEDSSIYLCSVYTYETSNYGYTFGSGTRLTVV.

This chain uses TRBV7-6 with TRBJ2-1, with 10 bases identical to TRBD2. The CDR3 is 16 amino acids. After removal of 2 bases from V and 8 bases from J, the junction contained 9 bases not matched to a gene. Germline V lookup: CDR1 SGHVS, CDR2 FNYEAQ. CDR3 protein: CASSLIFASGRDEQFF. DNA of the CDR3: TGTGCCAGCAGCTTAATCTTCGCTAGCGGGAGAGATGAGCAGTTCTTC. The whole variable domain, remainder taken from reference TRBV7-6 and TRBJ2-1, is GAGVSQSPRYKVTKRGQDVALRCDPISGHVSLYWYRQALGQGPEFLTYFNYEAQQDKSGLPNDRFSAERPEGSISTLTIQRTEQRDSAMYRCASSLIFASGRDEQFFGPGTRLTVL.

The sample holds one count of this clone. The chain couples TRBV10-3 to TRBJ2-7; either TRBD1 or TRBD2 may supply D (5 bases each). The V gene's germline CDR1 is ENHRY and CDR2 SYGVKD. Deletions cut 4 bases from V and 0 bases from J, with 16 bases between. This CDR3 is 16 amino acids long. Written as DNA, the CDR3 is TGTGCCATCAGTGTGAGCGGTCGGGACCTCTCCTACGAGCAGTACTTC. Its translation is CAISVSGRDLSYEQYF.

V is TRBV28 and J is TRBJ2-1; tentative D call: TRBD2 (6 bases). Germline CDR1 is MDHEN and CDR2 is SYDVKM. The V and J ends lost 3 bases and 0 bases respectively, with 15 bases between them. CDR3 length: 17 residues. DNA for the CDR3: TGTGCCAGCAGTTTCCCCCTCGGGAGCGACTCCTACAATGAGCAGTTCTTC. Translated: CASSFPLGSDSYNEQFF.